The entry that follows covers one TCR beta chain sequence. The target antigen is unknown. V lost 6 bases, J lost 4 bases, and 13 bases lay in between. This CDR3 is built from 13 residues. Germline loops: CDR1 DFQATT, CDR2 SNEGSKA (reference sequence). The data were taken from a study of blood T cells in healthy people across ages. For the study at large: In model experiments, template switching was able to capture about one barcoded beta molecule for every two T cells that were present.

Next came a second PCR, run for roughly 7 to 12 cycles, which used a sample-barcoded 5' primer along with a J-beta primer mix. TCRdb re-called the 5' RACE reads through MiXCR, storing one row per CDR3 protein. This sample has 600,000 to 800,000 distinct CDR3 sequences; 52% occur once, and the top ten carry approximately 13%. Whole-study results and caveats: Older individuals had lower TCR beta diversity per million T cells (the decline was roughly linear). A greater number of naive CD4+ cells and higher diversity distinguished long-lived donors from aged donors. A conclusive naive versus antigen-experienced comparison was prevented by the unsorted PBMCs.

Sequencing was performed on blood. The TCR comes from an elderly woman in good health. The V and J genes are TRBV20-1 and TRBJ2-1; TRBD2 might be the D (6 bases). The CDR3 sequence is CSASLGGYNEQFF. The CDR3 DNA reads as TGCAGTGCCTCACTGGGAGGATACAATGAGCAGTTCTTC.